Presented here are 17 T cell receptor beta chains from one specimen sequenced in a study of cytomegalovirus exposure and HLA in healthy donors. In the PCR, 60 Vbeta and 13 Jbeta primers were used. Here immunoSEQ multiplex PCR was the method, and the copy in TCRdb shows in-frame clones only, minus some. The sample has approximately 45,000 clones, about 78% seen once. Material: PBMCs. The receptors derive from a woman under 40 in good health and CMV-seronegative.

The sample holds many counts of this clone. V and J are TRBV7-6 and TRBJ2-7; D remains ambiguous. The CDR3 is 15 residues long. The germline CDR1 and CDR2 sequences are SGHVS and FNYEAQ. With 5 bases removed from V and 2 bases from J, the gap between germline ends came to 16 bases. The CDR3 coding sequence is TGTGCCAGCAGCCCAGATCCTGACTCAGCCTACGAGCAGTACTTC. It is translated as CASSPDPDSAYEQYF.

V gene TRBV6-5 combines with J gene TRBJ1-5, with D unclear. This CDR3 spans 14 amino acids. Trimming removed 7 bases from V and 5 bases from J, with 15 bases in between. CDR1 is MNHEY and CDR2 is SVGAGI in the germline V gene. The CDR3 nucleotides read TGTGCCAGCAAAAGAAGACAATCCCATCAGCCCCAGCATTTT. Amino acid sequence: CASKRRQSHQPQHF.

V gene TRBV6-4 combines with J gene TRBJ2-3; tentative D call: TRBD2 (5 bases). CDR3 length: 13 amino acids. The V and J ends lost 4 bases and 5 bases respectively, with 10 bases between them. Germline V gives CDR1 MRHNA, CDR2 SNTAGT. As DNA, the CDR3 is TGTGCCAGCAGTGGGGGAGAGGGAGATACGCAGTATTTT. It translates to CASSGGEGDTQYF.

The rearrangement uses TRBV30 and TRBJ1-4; the D gene is possibly TRBD1 (5 bases). The CDR3 is 15 amino acids. CDR1 and CDR2 (germline): GTSNPN, SVGIG (reference sequence). The V gene lost 7 bases and the J gene lost 0 bases, with 15 bases spanning the gap. CDR3 sequence reads: CASTLRGATNEKLFF. The CDR3 DNA is TGTGCCTCCACCCTACGGGGGGCAACTAATGAAAAACTGTTTTTT.

This clone was observed once. The chain combines TRBV29-1 with TRBJ2-1, with 7 bases identical to TRBD1. Per germline, CDR1 SQVTM and CDR2 ANQGSEA. This CDR3 contains 13 residues. J lost 3 bases, V lost 6 bases, and 5 bases had no gene match. In DNA, the CDR3 is TGCAGCGTACGGGACAGCGACTACAATGAGCAGTTCTTC. It is translated as CSVRDSDYNEQFF.

The V gene is TRBV19, the J gene TRBJ1-1; D may be TRBD1 (6 bases). Germline V lookup: CDR1 LNHDA, CDR2 SQIVND (reference sequence). Trimming cost V 3 bases and J 7 bases, with 9 bases left between them. This CDR3 has 12 amino acids. This chain's CDR3 is CASSMTGLEAFF. CDR3 in DNA: TGTGCCAGTAGTATGACAGGCCTTGAAGCTTTCTTT.

This clone was seen a handful of times. V usage is TRBV5-4 and J usage is TRBJ2-7, with a possible D match to TRBD2 (6 bases). Germline V gives CDR1 SGHNT, CDR2 YYREEE (reference sequence). V lost 4 bases and J 0 bases, leaving 14 bases between the germline ends. This CDR3 region has 15 residues. The CDR3 here is CASSPGTASSYEQYF. The CDR3 coding sequence is TGTGCCAGCAGCCCCGGGACTGCGAGCTCCTACGAGCAGTACTTC.

V gene TRBV2 combines with J gene TRBJ1-6; possible D gene TRBD1, 6 bases. The V gene's germline CDR1 is SNHLY and CDR2 FYNNEI. Trimming shortened V by 3 bases and J by 7 bases, and 16 bases separated the two germline ends. The CDR3 consists of 16 residues. Written as DNA, the CDR3 is TGTGCCAGCAGTGACCTCGGGACATCATCGAATTCACCCCTCCACTTT. As protein: CASSDLGTSSNSPLHF.

The chain employs TRBV5-1 and TRBJ1-3; 7 bases are shared with TRBD1. The ends lost 4 bases at V and 4 bases at J; junction bases unmatched: 8. This CDR3 is 15 amino acids long. The V gene's germline CDR1 is SGHRS and CDR2 YFSETQ. In nucleotides, the CDR3 is TGCGCCAGCAGCCGGGAAGGGGGCGAGGGAAACACCATATATTTT. It is translated as CASSREGGEGNTIYF.

This chain joins TRBV5-1 and TRBJ2-5, with 10 bases fitting TRBD2. This CDR3 region has 16 residues. The V and J ends lost 0 bases and 2 bases, in that order; junction bases with no gene match: 4. Germline CDR1 reads SGHRS; CDR2 reads YFSETQ. This CDR3 is CASSLVLAGVQETQYF. CDR3 DNA sequence: TGCGCCAGCAGCTTGGTCCTAGCGGGAGTACAAGAGACCCAGTACTTC.

V is TRBV29-1 and J is TRBJ2-1; D not certain. Trimming left V 7 bases short and J 5 bases short, with 3 bases between. The CDR3 is made up of 9 amino acids. Germline V gene sequence: CDR1 SQVTM, CDR2 ANQGSEA. The CDR3 bases are TGCAGCGCGGACAATGAGCAGTTCTTC. It specifies CSADNEQFF.

The chain links TRBV2 to TRBJ2-7, with D tentatively TRBD1 (6 bases). Germline lookup yields CDR1 SNHLY and CDR2 FYNNEI. The CDR3 is 11 amino acids. The DNA for the CDR3 is TGTGCGGGGGCAGGGGTCTACGAGCAGTACTTC. Amino acids: CAGAGVYEQYF.

This clone was detected a few times. CDR3 loop: CASSPDSSNQPQHF. The DNA of the CDR3 is TGTGCCAGCAGTCCGGACAGCAGCAATCAGCCCCAGCATTTT. J is TRBJ1-5 and V is TRBV6-1; D is perhaps TRBD1 (6 bases). Germline V gene sequence: CDR1 MNHNS, CDR2 SASEGT. The CDR3 covers 14 residues. The V end lost 5 bases, the J end lost 1 base, and 9 bases lay between the germline ends.

The chain links TRBV4-1 to TRBJ2-2; unclear D gene. With 5 bases removed from V and 3 bases from J, the gap between germline ends came to 13 bases. CDR1 MGHRA and CDR2 YSYEKL come from the germline V gene. This CDR3 has 15 amino acids. This chain's CDR3 is CASSLSVQDTGELFF. CDR3 nucleotide sequence: TGCGCCAGCAGCTTGAGTGTCCAAGACACCGGGGAGCTGTTTTTT.

This chain joins TRBV18 and TRBJ1-5; TRBD1 agrees at 7 bases. The CDR3 contains 16 residues. Germline V gene sequence: CDR1 KGHSH, CDR2 LQKENI. V lost 3 bases and J lost 0; bases outside the gene matches: 5. CDR3 sequence: CASSPSGGYSNQPQHF. In DNA, the CDR3 is TGTGCCAGCTCACCTTCAGGGGGATATAGCAATCAGCCCCAGCATTTT. Full variable domain (outside the CDR3, taken from reference TRBV18 and TRBJ1-5): NAGVMQNPRHLVRRRGQEARLRCSPMKGHSHVYWYRQLPEEGLKFMVYLQKENIIDESGMPKERFSAEFPKEGPSILRIQQVVRGDSAAYFCASSPSGGYSNQPQHFGDGTRLSIL.

This sequence joins TRBV20-1 and TRBJ2-3; the D is unclear. V was shortened by 6 bases and J by 6 bases, with 10 bases between the two germline ends. CDR3 size: 11 residues. Germline V gene data show CDR1 as DFQATT and CDR2 as SNEGSKA (reference sequence). The CDR3 loop is CSARPLDTQYF. The CDR3 nucleotides read TGCAGTGCAAGACCGTTGGATACGCAGTATTTT.

The chain uses TRBV6-5 and TRBJ1-2; TRBD1 agrees at 9 bases. The CDR3 covers 15 residues. Germline trimming cut 2 bases from V and 4 bases from J; bases unmatched to any gene: 5. Germline CDR1 MNHEY, CDR2 SVGAGI. The CDR3 nucleotides read TGTGCCAGCAGTTACAGGGGACAGGGAGTCTATGGCTACACCTTC. Translated: CASSYRGQGVYGYTF.